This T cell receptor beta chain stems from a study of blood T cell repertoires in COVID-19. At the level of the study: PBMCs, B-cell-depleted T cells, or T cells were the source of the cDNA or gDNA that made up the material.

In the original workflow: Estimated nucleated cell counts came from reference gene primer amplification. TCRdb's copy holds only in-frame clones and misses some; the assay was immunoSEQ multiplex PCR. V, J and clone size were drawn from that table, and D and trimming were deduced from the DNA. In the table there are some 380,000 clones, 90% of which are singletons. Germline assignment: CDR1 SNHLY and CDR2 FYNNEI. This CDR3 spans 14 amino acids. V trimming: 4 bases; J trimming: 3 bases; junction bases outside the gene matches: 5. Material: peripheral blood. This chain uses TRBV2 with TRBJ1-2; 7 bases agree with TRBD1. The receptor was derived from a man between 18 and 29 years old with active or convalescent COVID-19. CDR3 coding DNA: TGTGCCAGCAGTGTACAGGGGTCTGACTATGGCTACACCTTC. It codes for CASSVQGSDYGYTF.